These T cell receptor beta chains were read from a single sample in a study of vaccination and CD4 T cells after COVID-19. TCRdb re-called the PCR reads through MiXCR, storing one row per CDR3 protein. The sample has some 11,000 distinct CDR3 sequences; over 65% are singletons. What these receptors recognize is not known. The sample consisted of CD4+ T cells from blood, cultured in vitro. These receptors were collected from a human donor who had recovered from COVID-19. CDR3s leave out the opening cysteine and the closing phenylalanine or tryptophan. The order of the fields is clone size, V gene, J gene, CDR3 protein. Size is stated for part of the rows, as once, few or many counts, or as a class when the clone is expanded.

clone size: NA; V gene: TRBV28; J gene: TRBJ1-6; CDR3 protein: ASRTRPASSPLH
clone size: NA; V gene: TRBV6-5; J gene: TRBJ1-2; CDR3 protein: ASSYSGGKYGYT
clone size: few; V gene: TRBV20-1; J gene: TRBJ1-2; CDR3 protein: SAVSAGTPENYGYT
clone size: once; V gene: TRBV7-9; J gene: TRBJ1-5; CDR3 protein: ASSGRTDQLGQPQH
clone size: few; V gene: TRBV7-2; J gene: TRBJ2-1; CDR3 protein: ASSSSASSYNEQF
clone size: once; V gene: TRBV7-2; J gene: TRBJ2-7; CDR3 protein: ASTENSHEQY
clone size: once; V gene: TRBV6-2/TRBV6-3; J gene: TRBJ2-5; CDR3 protein: ASNPHRGRETQY
clone size: few; V gene: TRBV12-3/TRBV12-4; J gene: TRBJ1-5; CDR3 protein: ASSFQLTGVNQPQH
clone size: NA; V gene: TRBV2; J gene: TRBJ1-5; CDR3 protein: ASRMEGAGNQPQH
clone size: NA; V gene: TRBV15; J gene: TRBJ1-1; CDR3 protein: ATSPLREAVAF
clone size: NA; V gene: TRBV7-2; J gene: TRBJ1-5; CDR3 protein: ASSRRDQPQH
clone size: NA; V gene: TRBV20-1; J gene: TRBJ1-1; CDR3 protein: SAPMNTEAF
clone size: NA; V gene: TRBV25-1; J gene: TRBJ1-2; CDR3 protein: ASSEAMTGSYGYT
clone size: NA; V gene: TRBV20-1; J gene: TRBJ2-5; CDR3 protein: SATYSDGETQY
clone size: NA; V gene: TRBV18; J gene: TRBJ1-1; CDR3 protein: ASSQGLNTEAF
clone size: once; V gene: TRBV27; J gene: TRBJ1-1; CDR3 protein: ASRTGRNTEAF
clone size: NA; V gene: TRBV24-1; J gene: TRBJ2-2; CDR3 protein: ATSGLWDSTYTGELF
clone size: NA; V gene: TRBV10-1; J gene: TRBJ2-7; CDR3 protein: ASSSGPQEQY
clone size: few; V gene: TRBV21-1; J gene: TRBJ2-7; CDR3 protein: ASSKKTSGTGGAYEQY
clone size: NA; V gene: TRBV6-1; J gene: TRBJ1-5; CDR3 protein: ASSPRGGAGSNQPQH
clone size: NA; V gene: TRBV6-5; J gene: TRBJ2-2; CDR3 protein: ASSYRVSGRGSNTGELF
clone size: NA; V gene: TRBV12-3/TRBV12-4; J gene: TRBJ1-5; CDR3 protein: ASSFEPTGRQPQH
clone size: NA; V gene: TRBV28; J gene: TRBJ2-5; CDR3 protein: ASSLWQIQETQY
clone size: few; V gene: TRBV7-2; J gene: TRBJ2-5; CDR3 protein: ASSLRLETQY
clone size: NA; V gene: TRBV27; J gene: TRBJ1-1; CDR3 protein: ASSPLGRHEAF
clone size: NA; V gene: TRBV20-1; J gene: TRBJ2-3; CDR3 protein: SAKGTSGSGPATQY
clone size: NA; V gene: TRBV6-1; J gene: TRBJ1-2; CDR3 protein: ASSDSWGPANYGYT
clone size: NA; V gene: TRBV11-2; J gene: TRBJ1-6; CDR3 protein: ASSLSPRRGGYSPLH
clone size: NA; V gene: TRBV7-2; J gene: TRBJ2-7; CDR3 protein: ASSFGQSYEQY
clone size: NA; V gene: TRBV20-1; J gene: TRBJ2-5; CDR3 protein: SAKLGTGSQETQY
clone size: NA; V gene: TRBV6-5; J gene: TRBJ2-5; CDR3 protein: ASSYSGTGIQY
clone size: once; V gene: TRBV7-9; J gene: TRBJ1-3; CDR3 protein: ASSLSPTGAGNTIY
clone size: NA; V gene: TRBV7-2; J gene: TRBJ1-1; CDR3 protein: ASSLARGNTEAF
clone size: NA; V gene: TRBV28; J gene: TRBJ1-1; CDR3 protein: ASSYQIWGEAPEAF
clone size: NA; V gene: TRBV7-2; J gene: TRBJ2-7; CDR3 protein: ASSPQYEQY
clone size: NA; V gene: TRBV7-6; J gene: TRBJ2-2; CDR3 protein: ASSLRRGGTGELF
clone size: large; V gene: TRBV20-1; J gene: TRBJ1-6; CDR3 protein: SAANPNSPLH
clone size: few; V gene: TRBV2; J gene: TRBJ1-2; CDR3 protein: ASSTDRGLGGYT
clone size: NA; V gene: TRBV2; J gene: TRBJ2-7; CDR3 protein: ASRRQGATALYEQY
clone size: NA; V gene: TRBV28; J gene: TRBJ1-6; CDR3 protein: ASATEHNSPLH
clone size: NA; V gene: TRBV30; J gene: TRBJ1-1; CDR3 protein: AWKLRDRGNTEAF
clone size: NA; V gene: TRBV20-1; J gene: TRBJ2-2; CDR3 protein: SAPNTGTGLGTGELF
clone size: NA; V gene: TRBV2; J gene: TRBJ2-7; CDR3 protein: ASKRDNYEQY
clone size: NA; V gene: TRBV28; J gene: TRBJ2-7; CDR3 protein: ASSLIRLAGSHEQY
clone size: few; V gene: TRBV28; J gene: TRBJ2-3; CDR3 protein: ASSSGTSGKGTDTQY
clone size: NA; V gene: TRBV21-1; J gene: TRBJ2-4; CDR3 protein: ASSKVIPTGPGAKNIQY
clone size: NA; V gene: TRBV20-1; J gene: TRBJ2-1; CDR3 protein: SARRAGGPYNEQF
clone size: NA; V gene: TRBV7-9; J gene: TRBJ2-7; CDR3 protein: ASSSPPGRLSYEQY
clone size: NA; V gene: TRBV6-2/TRBV6-3; J gene: TRBJ2-2; CDR3 protein: AGAGNTGELF
clone size: NA; V gene: TRBV27; J gene: TRBJ2-1; CDR3 protein: ASSSLAGPSYNEQF
clone size: NA; V gene: TRBV20-1; J gene: TRBJ2-7; CDR3 protein: SAKGRYEQY
clone size: few; V gene: TRBV6-1; J gene: TRBJ1-6; CDR3 protein: ASSTVTGRQGSPLH
clone size: NA; V gene: TRBV4-1; J gene: TRBJ2-3; CDR3 protein: ASSQNTDTQY